Ten or more counts support the clone carrying this TCR beta chain. TCRdb called the 5' RACE reads again in MiXCR, with one record for every CDR3 protein. The sample has over 95,000 distinct CDR3 sequences; roughly 15% are singletons. This specimen comes from a study of T cells of healthy individuals. The V gene lost 2 bases and the J gene lost 8 bases, with 13 bases spanning the gap. The CDR3 loop spans 14 amino acids. Germline-derived CDR1 and CDR2 are SGHKS and YYEKEE (reference sequence). The chain uses TRBV5-5 and TRBJ1-4; D perhaps matches TRBD1 (6 bases). This TCR was sampled from a human donor in good health. CDR3 coding DNA: TGTGCCAGCAGCTTACAGGGATCTCGGGAAAAACTGTTTTTT. Its translation: CASSLQGSREKLFF.